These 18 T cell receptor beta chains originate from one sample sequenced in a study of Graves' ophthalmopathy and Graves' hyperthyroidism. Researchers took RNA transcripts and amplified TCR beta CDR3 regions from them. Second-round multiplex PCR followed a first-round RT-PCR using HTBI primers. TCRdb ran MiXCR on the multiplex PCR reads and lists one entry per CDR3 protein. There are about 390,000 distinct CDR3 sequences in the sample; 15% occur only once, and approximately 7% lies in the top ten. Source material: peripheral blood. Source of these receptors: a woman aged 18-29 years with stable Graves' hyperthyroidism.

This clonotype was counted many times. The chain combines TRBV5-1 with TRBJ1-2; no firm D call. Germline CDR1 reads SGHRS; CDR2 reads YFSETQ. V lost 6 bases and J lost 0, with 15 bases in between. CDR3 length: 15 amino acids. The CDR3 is CASTQDGVANYGYTF. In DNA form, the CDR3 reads TGCGCCAGCACCCAAGACGGGGTAGCTAACTATGGCTACACCTTC.

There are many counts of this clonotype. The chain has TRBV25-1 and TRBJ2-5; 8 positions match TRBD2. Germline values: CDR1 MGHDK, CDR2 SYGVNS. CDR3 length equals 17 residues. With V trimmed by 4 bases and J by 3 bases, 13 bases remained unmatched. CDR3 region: CASSAREGVAGKETQYF. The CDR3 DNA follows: TGTGCCAGCAGTGCTCGGGAGGGCGTAGCGGGGAAAGAGACCCAGTACTTC.

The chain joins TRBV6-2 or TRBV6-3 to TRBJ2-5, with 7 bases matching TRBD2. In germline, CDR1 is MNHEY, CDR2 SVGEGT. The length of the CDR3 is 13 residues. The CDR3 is CAGRLAIQETQYF. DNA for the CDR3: TGTGCGGGGAGACTAGCCATACAAGAGACCCAGTACTTC.

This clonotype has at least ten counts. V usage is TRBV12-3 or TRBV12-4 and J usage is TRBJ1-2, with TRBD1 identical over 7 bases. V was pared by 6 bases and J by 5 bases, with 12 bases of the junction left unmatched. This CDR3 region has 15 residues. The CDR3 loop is CASSSSDRVRYGYTF. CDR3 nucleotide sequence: TGTGCCAGCAGCTCAAGCGACAGGGTTAGATATGGCTACACCTTC.

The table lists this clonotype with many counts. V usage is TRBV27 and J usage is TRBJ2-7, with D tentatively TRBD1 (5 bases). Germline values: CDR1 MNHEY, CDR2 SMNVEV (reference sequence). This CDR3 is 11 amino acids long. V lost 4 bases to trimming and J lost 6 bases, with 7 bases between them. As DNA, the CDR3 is TGTGCCAGCAGTTCGACAGCCGAGCAGTACTTC. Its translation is CASSSTAEQYF.

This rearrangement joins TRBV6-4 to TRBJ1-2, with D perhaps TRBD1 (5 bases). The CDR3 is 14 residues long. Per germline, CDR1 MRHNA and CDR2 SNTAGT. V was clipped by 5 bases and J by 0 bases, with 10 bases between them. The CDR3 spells CASSRGLANYGYTF. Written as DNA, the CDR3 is TGTGCCAGCAGTCGGGGCCTCGCTAACTATGGCTACACCTTC.

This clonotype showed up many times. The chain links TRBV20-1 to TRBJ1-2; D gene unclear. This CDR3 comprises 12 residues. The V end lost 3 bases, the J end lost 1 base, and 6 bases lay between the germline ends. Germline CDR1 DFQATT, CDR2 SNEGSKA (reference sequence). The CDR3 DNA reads TGCAGTGCTAGTTCCCATAACTATGGCTACACCTTC. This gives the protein CSASSHNYGYTF.

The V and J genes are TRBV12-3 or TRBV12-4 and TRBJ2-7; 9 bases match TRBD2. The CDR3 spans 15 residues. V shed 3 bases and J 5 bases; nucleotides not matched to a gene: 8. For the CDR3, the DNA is TGTGCCAGCAGTTTCGGTAGCGGGGGCTGGGACGAGCAGTACTTC. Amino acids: CASSFGSGGWDEQYF.

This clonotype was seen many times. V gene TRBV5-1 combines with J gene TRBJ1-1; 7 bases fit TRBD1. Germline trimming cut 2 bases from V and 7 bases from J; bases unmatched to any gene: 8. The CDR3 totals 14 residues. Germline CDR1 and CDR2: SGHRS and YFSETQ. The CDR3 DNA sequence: TGCGCCAGCAGCTTAAGCTGGGACAGTCTTGAAGCTTTCTTT. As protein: CASSLSWDSLEAFF.

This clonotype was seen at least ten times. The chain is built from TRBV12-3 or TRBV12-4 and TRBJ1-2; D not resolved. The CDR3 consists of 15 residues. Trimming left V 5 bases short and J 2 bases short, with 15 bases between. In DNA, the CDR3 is TGTGCCAGCAGTCCGACACTCTCGGGGAACTATGGCTACACCTTC. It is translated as CASSPTLSGNYGYTF.

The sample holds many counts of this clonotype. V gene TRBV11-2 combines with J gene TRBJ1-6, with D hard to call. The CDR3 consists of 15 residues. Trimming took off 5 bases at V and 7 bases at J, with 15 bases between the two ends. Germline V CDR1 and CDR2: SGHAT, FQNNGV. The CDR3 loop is CASSPGVVGNSPLHF. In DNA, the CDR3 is TGTGCCAGCAGCCCCGGGGTGGTGGGGAATTCACCCCTCCACTTT.

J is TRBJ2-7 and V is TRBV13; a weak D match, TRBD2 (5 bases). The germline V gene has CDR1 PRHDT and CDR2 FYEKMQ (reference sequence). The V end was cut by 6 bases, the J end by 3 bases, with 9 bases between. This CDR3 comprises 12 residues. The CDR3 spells CASRREGYEQYF. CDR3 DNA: TGTGCCAGCAGGAGGGAAGGCTACGAGCAGTACTTC. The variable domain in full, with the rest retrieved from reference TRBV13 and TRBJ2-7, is AAGVIQSPRHLIKEKRETATLKCYPIPRHDTVYWYQQGPGQDPQFLISFYEKMQSDKGSIPDRFSAQQFSDYHSELNMSSLELGDSALYFCASRREGYEQYFGPGTRLTVT.

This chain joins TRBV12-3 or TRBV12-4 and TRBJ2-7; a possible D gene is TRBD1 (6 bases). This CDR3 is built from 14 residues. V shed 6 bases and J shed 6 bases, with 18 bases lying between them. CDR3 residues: CASRRDNGLVEQYF. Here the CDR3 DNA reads TGTGCCAGCAGGAGGGACAACGGACTTGTCGAGCAGTACTTC.

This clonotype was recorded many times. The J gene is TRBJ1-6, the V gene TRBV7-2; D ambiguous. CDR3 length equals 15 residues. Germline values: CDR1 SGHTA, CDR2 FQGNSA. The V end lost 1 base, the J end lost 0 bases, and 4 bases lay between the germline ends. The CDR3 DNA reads TGTGCCAGCAGCTTAGAGAGCTCCTATAATTCACCCCTCCACTTT. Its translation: CASSLESSYNSPLHF.

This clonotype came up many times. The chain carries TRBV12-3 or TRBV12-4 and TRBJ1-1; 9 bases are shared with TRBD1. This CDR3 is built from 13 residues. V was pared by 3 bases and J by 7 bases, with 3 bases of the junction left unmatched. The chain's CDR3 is CASSLGQGFEAFF. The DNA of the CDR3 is TGTGCCAGCAGTTTGGGACAGGGCTTTGAAGCTTTCTTT.

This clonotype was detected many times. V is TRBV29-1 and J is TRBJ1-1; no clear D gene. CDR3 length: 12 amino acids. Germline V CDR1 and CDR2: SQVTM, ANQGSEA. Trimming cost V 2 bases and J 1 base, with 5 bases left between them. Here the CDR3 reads CSVERTNTEAFF. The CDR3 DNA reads TGCAGCGTTGAACGGACGAACACTGAAGCTTTCTTT.

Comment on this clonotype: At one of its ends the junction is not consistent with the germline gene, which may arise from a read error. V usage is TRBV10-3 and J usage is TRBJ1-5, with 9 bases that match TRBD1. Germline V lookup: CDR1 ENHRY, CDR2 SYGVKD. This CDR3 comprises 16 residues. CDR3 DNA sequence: TGTGCCATCAGTGAGTCGGGACAGGGATGGTATCAGCCTCAGCATTTT. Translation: CAISESGQGWYQPQHF.

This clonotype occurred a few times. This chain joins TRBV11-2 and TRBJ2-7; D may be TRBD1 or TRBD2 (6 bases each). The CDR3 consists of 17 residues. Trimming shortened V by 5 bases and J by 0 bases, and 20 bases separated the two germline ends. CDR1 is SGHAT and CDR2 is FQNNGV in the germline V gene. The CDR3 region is CASSRRGGGEDSYEQYF. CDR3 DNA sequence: TGTGCCAGCAGCCGCAGGGGCGGCGGGGAAGACTCCTACGAGCAGTACTTC. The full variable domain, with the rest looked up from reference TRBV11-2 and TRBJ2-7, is EAGVAQSPRYKIIEKRQSVAFWCNPISGHATLYWYQQILGQGPKLLIQFQNNGVVDDSQLPKDRFSAERLKGVDSTLKIQPAKLEDSAVYLCASSRRGGGEDSYEQYFGPGTRLTVT.